These 25 T cell receptor beta chains share one sample of origin, sequenced in a study of cytomegalovirus exposure and HLA in healthy donors. The PCR used 60 Vbeta and 13 Jbeta primers. Data came from immunoSEQ multiplex PCR; TCRdb stores just in-frame clones and leaves some out. The table has some 130,000 clones, about two thirds seen once. The sample consisted of PBMCs. These receptors originate from a man in his fifties in good health and CMV-seropositive.

The chain employs TRBV2 and TRBJ2-2; D is unresolved. V lost 5 bases and J lost 6, with 16 bases in between. CDR3 size: 15 residues. The germline CDR1 and CDR2 sequences are SNHLY and FYNNEI. DNA of the CDR3: TGTGCCAGCAGTCCCACTAATTTAGGTTCCGGGGAGCTGTTTTTT. As protein: CASSPTNLGSGELFF.

The CDR3 sequence is CASSSWTGTNYGYTF. The CDR3 region has the DNA TGTGCCAGCAGTTCCTGGACAGGGACTAACTATGGCTACACCTTC. The chain couples TRBV27 to TRBJ1-2, with 8 bases matching TRBD1. Looked up from germline, CDR1 is MNHEY and CDR2 is SMNVEV (reference sequence). This CDR3 has 15 residues. The V and J ends lost 4 bases and 0 bases, in that order; junction bases with no gene match: 4.

This chain connects TRBV5-1 to TRBJ2-2; maybe TRBD2 (6 bases). The CDR3 covers 13 residues. The ends were cut back, 7 bases at V and 7 bases at J, with 14 bases in the middle. CDR1 and CDR2 from the germline V gene are SGHRS and YFSETQ. As DNA, the CDR3 is TGCGCCAGCGACGGCGGGGTTGTCGGGGAGCTGTTTTTT. Amino acid sequence: CASDGGVVGELFF.

V usage is TRBV19 and J usage is TRBJ1-2; D unclear. Germline CDR1 reads LNHDA; CDR2 reads SQIVND (reference sequence). The CDR3 length is 13 residues. With 0 bases removed from V and 6 bases from J, the gap between germline ends came to 8 bases. As DNA, the CDR3 is TGTGCCAGTAGTATAGAGGGCCAGGATGGCTACACCTTC. Translated, it gives CASSIEGQDGYTF. Combining the CDR3 with reference TRBV19 and TRBJ1-2 gives the whole variable domain DGGITQSPKYLFRKEGQNVTLSCEQNLNHDAMYWYRQDPGQGLRLIYYSQIVNDFQKGDIAEGYSVSREKKESFPLTVTSAQKNPTAFYLCASSIEGQDGYTFGSGTRLTVV.

This clone was counted a few times. The chain is built from TRBV7-2 and TRBJ1-1; D is ambiguous. With 5 bases removed from V and 0 bases from J, the gap between germline ends came to 10 bases. CDR3 length equals 14 residues. Per the germline V gene, CDR1 is SGHTA and CDR2 is FQGNSA. CDR3 in amino acids: CASSPQPMNTEAFF. The CDR3 region has the DNA TGTGCCAGCAGCCCACAGCCCATGAACACTGAAGCTTTCTTT.

The J gene is TRBJ2-5, the V gene TRBV4-1, with 8 bases lining up with TRBD2. The length of the CDR3 is 15 residues. Trimming cost V 2 bases and J 7 bases; bases outside gene matches: 9. Per the germline V gene, CDR1 is MGHRA and CDR2 is YSYEKL. The CDR3 coding sequence is TGCGCCAGCAGCCAATTGGCGACTAGCGTAGGGACCCAGTACTTC. Translating gives CASSQLATSVGTQYF.

The sample holds a few counts of this clone. The chain joins TRBV19 to TRBJ1-1; D unclear. The CDR3 spans 13 residues. The germline V and J ends were trimmed by 0 bases and 1 base, with 3 bases remaining between them. Germline assignment: CDR1 LNHDA and CDR2 SQIVND (reference sequence). The CDR3 protein is CASSIDGNTEAFF. Here the CDR3 DNA reads TGTGCCAGTAGTATAGACGGGAACACTGAAGCTTTCTTT.

This clone has more than one count but fewer than ten. The chain employs TRBV11-3 and TRBJ1-2; D remains unclear. Germline V gene data show CDR1 as SGHNT and CDR2 as YENEEA. V was pared by 2 bases and J by 5 bases, with 9 bases between. The CDR3 spans 13 residues. The CDR3 protein is CASSLSGGYGYTF. The CDR3 DNA reads as TGTGCCAGCAGCTTATCAGGAGGTTATGGCTACACCTTC.

This clone showed up just once. The genes are TRBV7-8 and TRBJ2-2; a possible D gene is TRBD2 (5 bases). The CDR3 is made up of 16 amino acids. Per germline, CDR1 SGHVS and CDR2 FQNEAQ. Trimming cost V 3 bases and J 7 bases, with 18 bases left between them. The CDR3, as DNA: TGTGCCAGCAGCTTCGCTTCGGCAGGTCGGGGCGGGGAGCTGTTTTTT. This encodes CASSFASAGRGGELFF.

The gene calls are TRBV2 and TRBJ1-5; 8 nucleotides agree with TRBD1. The CDR3 spans 16 residues. J lost 9 bases, V lost 2 bases, and 12 bases had no gene match. CDR1 and CDR2 from the germline V gene are SNHLY and FYNNEI. CDR3 sequence: CASSETRDRLSRPQHF. As DNA, the CDR3 is TGTGCCAGCAGTGAAACCCGGGACAGGCTATCACGGCCCCAGCATTTT.

This chain links TRBV19 with TRBJ2-5; TRBD2 matches at 9 bases. This CDR3 region has 16 residues. From germline, CDR1 is LNHDA and CDR2 SQIVND (reference sequence). With 4 bases clipped from V and 4 bases from J, the junction kept 10 bases outside the gene matches. CDR3 in amino acids: CASSTPRAGGPETQYF. CDR3 nucleotide sequence: TGTGCCAGTAGTACCCCCCGAGCGGGGGGCCCAGAGACCCAGTACTTC.

The chain is built from TRBV7-2 and TRBJ1-2; D possibly corresponds to TRBD1 (6 bases). The CDR3 covers 14 residues. Trimming stripped 6 bases from V and 0 bases from J, with 11 bases between. Germline V CDR1 and CDR2: SGHTA, FQGNSA. The CDR3: CASRRGGANYGYTF. Written as DNA, the CDR3 is TGTGCCAGCAGAAGGGGGGGGGCTAACTATGGCTACACCTTC.

This chain uses TRBV5-5 with TRBJ2-3, with D maybe TRBD1 (5 bases). The CDR3 has 16 residues. V lost 5 bases and J lost 0, with 16 bases in between. Germline V CDR1 and CDR2: SGHKS, YYEKEE (reference sequence). The CDR3 sequence: CASSGRPRVSTDTQYF. The CDR3 region has the DNA TGTGCCAGCAGTGGCAGGCCCAGGGTTAGCACAGATACGCAGTATTTT.

In its sample, this clone was seen once. The rearrangement links TRBV5-6 to TRBJ1-4; the match to TRBD1 covers 10 bases. Looked up from germline, CDR1 is SGHDT and CDR2 is YYEEEE. Losses at the gene ends were 5 bases for V and 1 base for J; bases not matched to a gene: 8. The CDR3 consists of 17 residues. CDR3 protein: CASRETGGEKTNEKLFF. The CDR3 nucleotides read TGTGCCAGCAGAGAGACAGGGGGCGAGAAAACTAATGAAAAACTGTTTTTT.

The chain links TRBV5-6 to TRBJ2-5; tentative D call: TRBD2 (7 bases). Trimming removed 7 bases at V and 5 bases at J, with 15 bases between. This CDR3 region has 13 residues. CDR1 and CDR2 from the germline V gene are SGHDT and YYEEEE. CDR3 in amino acids: CASSEGGGETQYF. In DNA form, the CDR3 reads TGTGCCAGCTCCGAGGGGGGAGGGGAGACCCAGTACTTC.

The chain uses TRBV27 and TRBJ2-7, with D perhaps TRBD1 (5 bases). CDR3 size: 15 residues. In germline, CDR1 is MNHEY, CDR2 SMNVEV (reference sequence). Trimming took off 2 bases at V and 0 bases at J, with 11 bases between the two ends. Written as DNA, the CDR3 is TGTGCCAGCAGTTTAGGTTGGCAGGGCTCCTACGAGCAGTACTTC. This translates into CASSLGWQGSYEQYF.

In regard to this clone: One end of the junction does not line up with germline, which may come from a read error. The CDR3 DNA reads as TGTTCCAGCAGCTCTCACCCTGGACAGGGGAGGATCATGAACACTGAAGCTTTCTTT. Amino acid sequence: CSSSSHPGQGRIMNTEAFF. The V gene is TRBV7-9, the J gene TRBJ1-1, with 9 nucleotides matching TRBD1. CDR1 is SEHNR and CDR2 is FQNEAQ in the germline V gene (reference sequence). This CDR3 has 19 amino acids.

The gene calls are TRBV29-1 and TRBJ2-1, with 7 bases identical to TRBD2. CDR1 is SQVTM, CDR2 ANQGSEA, per germline. This CDR3 has 14 amino acids. The J segment lost 6 bases and the V segment lost 3 bases, leaving 8 bases of the junction unmatched. CDR3 sequence reads: CSVEGGIGVNEQFF. The CDR3 nucleotides read TGCAGCGTTGAGGGGGGGATAGGGGTCAATGAGCAGTTCTTC.

The genes are TRBV28 and TRBJ1-2; D is uncertain. Between the trimmed V and J ends, which lost 8 bases and 5 bases, there was a span of 21 bases. Looked up from germline, CDR1 is MDHEN and CDR2 is SYDVKM. The CDR3 is 15 residues long. DNA for the CDR3: TGTGCCAGCTCACCGGCCATTGCGGGCAGGTATGGCTACACCTTC. Amino acids: CASSPAIAGRYGYTF.

This sequence joins TRBV19 and TRBJ2-1; possible D gene TRBD1, 5 bases. Germline lookup yields CDR1 LNHDA and CDR2 SQIVND (reference sequence). This CDR3 has 12 residues. Trimming pared 4 bases from V and 9 bases from J, leaving 10 bases between. The CDR3 is CASSSRVPEQFF. CDR3 coding DNA: TGTGCCAGTAGTAGCAGGGTCCCTGAGCAGTTCTTC.

The chain is built from TRBV6-5 and TRBJ1-1; 9 bases fit TRBD1. CDR1 is MNHEY, CDR2 SVGAGI, per germline. The CDR3 runs to 15 residues. V shed 6 bases and J 3 bases; nucleotides not matched to a gene: 8. The CDR3 region has the DNA TGTGCCAGCAGGTATACAGGGGGCTCTGACACTGAAGCTTTCTTT. This codes for CASRYTGGSDTEAFF.

This clone showed up just a few times. The chain recombines TRBV23-1 with TRBJ1-1; no firm D call. TRBV23-1 is labeled an ORF, and its function is uncertain. V lost 9 bases, J lost 6 bases, and 5 bases lay in between. The CDR3 spans 9 residues. The CDR3 coding sequence is TGCGCCAGAGGAGCTGAAGCTTTCTTT. This translates into CARGAEAFF.

This clone was seen a few times. The chain carries TRBV5-4 and TRBJ2-7, with a weak D call TRBD1 (7 bases). This CDR3 is 14 amino acids long. CDR1 and CDR2 from the germline V gene are SGHNT and YYREEE (reference sequence). The V end lost 4 bases, the J end lost 7 bases, and 18 bases lay between the germline ends. The CDR3 region has the DNA TGTGCCAGCAGCGACGACAGGGAGGTATCGGAGCAGTACTTC. Protein: CASSDDREVSEQYF.

The J gene is TRBJ1-1, the V gene TRBV18; 7 bases match TRBD1. The V and J ends lost 4 bases and 5 bases, in that order; junction bases with no gene match: 7. This CDR3 has 14 amino acids. Germline CDR1 KGHSH, CDR2 LQKENI. This chain's CDR3 is CASSLAGGRTEAFF. DNA of the CDR3: TGTGCCAGCTCACTAGCAGGGGGTAGGACTGAAGCTTTCTTT.

The chain uses TRBV5-1 and TRBJ1-1, with D maybe TRBD1 (6 bases). The CDR3 loop spans 14 amino acids. Trimming removed 5 bases at V and 1 base at J, with 12 bases between. Germline lookup yields CDR1 SGHRS and CDR2 YFSETQ. CDR3 region: CASSRDIRNTEAFF. CDR3 sequence (DNA): TGCGCCAGCAGTCGGGACATCCGGAACACTGAAGCTTTCTTT.